The present T cell receptor (beta chain) was sequenced within a study of beta chain features in type 1 diabetes. Study-wide background: There was similarity between patients and healthy donors in age, gender and cell yields. There were 107,917,701 sorted cells examined across all samples. General study findings and limits: Type 1 diabetes patients had TCRB CDR3s that were shorter (moderately but significantly so) in all four CD4+ subsets. Possibly, sequencing cDNA over-represented cells that had high TCR expression levels.

Per the germline V gene, CDR1 is SGHNT and CDR2 is YYREEE (reference sequence). Trimming removed 0 bases from V and 1 base from J, with 11 bases in between. The CDR3 runs 16 residues. Expressed TCRB transcripts were sequenced after all isolated RNA was converted to cDNA. Clones were read by immunoSEQ multiplex PCR, and TCRdb kept only the in-frame ones, dropping some. The sample lists fewer than 350,000 clones, approximately 15% seen once, with less than 0.02% in the top ten. Concerning this clone itself: Its specificity is unknown.

The source is a man in his late teens or twenties with type 1 diabetes. Sequencing was done on a sample of naive CD4+ T cells from blood. This chain joins TRBV5-4 and TRBJ2-1; tentatively, D is TRBD2 (5 bases). CDR3 residues: CASSLAVAGSYNEQFF. Here the CDR3 DNA reads TGTGCCAGCAGCTTGGCAGTGGCGGGTTCCTACAATGAGCAGTTCTTC.